The 30 T cell receptor beta chains in this list originate from one sample, sequenced in a study of blood T cell repertoires in COVID-19. The method was immunoSEQ multiplex PCR; TCRdb's version includes in-frame clones alone and lacks a portion of them. The table includes about 230,000 clones, 65% to 90% detected once. What was sequenced was peripheral blood. Every receptor here comes from a woman aged 45-59 years with acute or convalescent COVID-19.

The chain uses TRBV7-6 and TRBJ2-7, with a tentative D call TRBD2 (6 bases). The CDR3 extends over 11 amino acids. CDR1 is SGHVS and CDR2 is FNYEAQ in the germline V gene. V was pared by 10 bases and J by 7 bases, with 14 bases between. For the CDR3, the DNA is TGTGCCACCGGGAGTCCGCGGGAGCAGTACTTC. Encoded protein: CATGSPREQYF.

The chain carries TRBV6-6 and TRBJ1-2; 7 bases line up with TRBD1. V dropped 2 bases and J dropped 4; count of bases not matched to a gene: 4. The CDR3 loop spans 14 amino acids. Germline CDR1 MNHNY, CDR2 SVGAGI (reference sequence). The DNA of the CDR3 is TGTGCCAGCAGTTACACGTGGACAGGCTATGGCTACACCTTC. Its protein product is CASSYTWTGYGYTF.

The V gene is TRBV7-2, the J gene TRBJ1-5; maybe TRBD1 (6 bases). Trimming stripped 5 bases from V and 7 bases from J, with 18 bases between. Germline V gives CDR1 SGHTA, CDR2 FQGNSA. This CDR3 has 15 residues. The CDR3 reads CASSAQTGSGQPQHF. The CDR3 coding sequence is TGTGCCAGCAGCGCTCAAACAGGGTCTGGGCAGCCCCAGCATTTT.

The chain uses TRBV10-3 and TRBJ1-1; D may be TRBD1 (5 bases). Germline V gene data show CDR1 as ENHRY and CDR2 as SYGVKD. With 4 bases removed from V and 8 bases from J, the gap between germline ends came to 14 bases. The CDR3 totals 13 residues. The CDR3 spells CAISGTTNEEAFF. CDR3 nucleotides: TGTGCCATCAGTGGGACAACCAACGAGGAAGCTTTCTTT.

This clone was seen a handful of times. The V gene is TRBV2, the J gene TRBJ2-5; D is perhaps TRBD1 (6 bases). The CDR3 contains 15 residues. The germline V gene encodes CDR1 SNHLY and CDR2 FYNNEI. Trimming removed 8 bases from V and 9 bases from J, with 25 bases in between. The CDR3 loop is CASRRRTVGSPAQYF. The CDR3 DNA reads as TGTGCCAGCCGTCGTCGGACAGTAGGTAGTCCGGCCCAGTACTTC.

About this clone itself: The sample holds other DNA sequences that translate to the same CDR3. The chain joins TRBV7-3 to TRBJ2-1; D uncertain. V was clipped by 2 bases and J by 10 bases, with 12 bases between them. Germline CDR1 reads SGHTA; CDR2 reads FQGTGA. The CDR3 runs to 13 residues. The chain's CDR3 is CASSLGLAGEQFF. The CDR3 DNA follows: TGTGCCAGCAGCTTAGGATTAGCTGGCGAGCAGTTCTTC.

J is TRBJ1-6 and V is TRBV7-3; perhaps TRBD1 as D (6 bases). Germline assignment: CDR1 SGHTA and CDR2 FQGTGA. CDR3 length equals 14 residues. V dropped 2 bases and J dropped 7 bases, with 9 bases sitting between them. CDR3 in amino acids: CASSLQGSNSPLHF. The DNA of the CDR3 is TGTGCCAGCAGCTTACAGGGGTCCAATTCACCCCTCCACTTT.

Notes on this clone: An end of the junction differs from the germline gene, which may be a read error. The chain has TRBV7-7 and TRBJ2-5, with 9 bases fitting TRBD2. Germline CDR1 and CDR2: SSHAT and FNYEAQ (reference sequence). The CDR3 extends over 15 amino acids. The CDR3 loop reads CASSLDSGGLETQYF. Written as DNA, the CDR3 is TGTGCTAGCAGCTTAGATAGCGGGGGCCTGGAGACCCAGTACTTC.

This clone was seen many times. V and J are TRBV10-3 and TRBJ2-1; 7 bases map to TRBD2. The V gene's germline CDR1 is ENHRY and CDR2 SYGVKD. Trimming at V came to 5 bases and at J to 10 bases, leaving 11 bases not matched to a gene. The CDR3 covers 14 residues. In DNA form, the CDR3 reads TGTGCCATCAGTCCCGGACTAGTCTTGGGCGAGCAGTTCTTC. Encoded protein: CAISPGLVLGEQFF.

V and J are TRBV7-3 and TRBJ2-2, with 7 positions matching TRBD1. The CDR3 loop spans 13 amino acids. Germline V gene data show CDR1 as SGHTA and CDR2 as FQGTGA. With 6 bases clipped from V and 6 bases from J, the junction kept 4 bases outside the gene matches. Written as DNA, the CDR3 is TGTGCCAGCAGTTCAGACAGGGCCGGGGAGCTGTTTTTT. Its translation is CASSSDRAGELFF.

The V gene is TRBV7-2, the J gene TRBJ1-3; D unclear. Germline CDR1 SGHTA, CDR2 FQGNSA. The CDR3 covers 15 residues. With 5 bases removed from V and 1 base from J, the gap between germline ends came to 12 bases. The CDR3 sequence is CASSPGGNSGNTIYF. The CDR3 DNA is TGTGCCAGCAGCCCCGGCGGAAATTCTGGAAACACCATATATTTT.

This chain links TRBV13 with TRBJ2-6, with 11 bases aligning to TRBD1. This CDR3 is built from 17 residues. The junction had 2 bases not matched to a gene; V was cut back by 4 bases and J by 0 bases. Germline lookup yields CDR1 PRHDT and CDR2 FYEKMQ (reference sequence). The CDR3 nucleotides read TGTGCCAGCAGCTACGGGACAGGGGGCTCTGGGGCCAACGTCCTGACTTTC. Residues: CASSYGTGGSGANVLTF.

This clone has only one observation. No conserved phenylalanine or tryptophan is present at the end of the CDR3, so a read error is the likely explanation. V gene TRBV28 combines with J gene TRBJ1-3; D remains unclear. CDR1 and CDR2 (germline): MDHEN, SYDVKM. The CDR3 length is 15 residues. CDR3 residues: CASSLAGSSGSTIYS. The CDR3 DNA reads as TGTGCCAGCAGTTTAGCAGGCAGCTCTGGAAGCACCATATATTCT.

The chain's CDR3 is CASSQDLQGAYEQYF. In DNA form, the CDR3 reads TGCGCCAGCAGCCAAGACCTACAGGGGGCTTACGAGCAGTACTTC. V gene TRBV4-1 combines with J gene TRBJ2-7; 9 bases match TRBD1. J lost 4 bases, V lost 0 bases, and 4 bases had no gene match. The germline CDR1 and CDR2 sequences are MGHRA and YSYEKL. The length of the CDR3 is 15 residues.

J is TRBJ1-4 and V is TRBV10-3, with no clear D. CDR3 length equals 9 residues. Germline values: CDR1 ENHRY, CDR2 SYGVKD. V was shortened by 7 bases and J by 11 bases, with 5 bases between the two germline ends. DNA for the CDR3: TGTGCCATCAAGAGTAAACTGTTTTTT. Residues: CAIKSKLFF.

The chain combines TRBV5-6 with TRBJ2-3, with 7 bases fitting TRBD2. Germline V gives CDR1 SGHDT, CDR2 YYEEEE. The V and J ends lost 4 bases and 1 base, in that order; junction bases with no gene match: 9. The length of the CDR3 is 16 residues. The CDR3 sequence: CASSLGLQFRTDTQYF. The CDR3 coding sequence is TGTGCCAGCAGCCTGGGACTACAGTTTCGCACAGATACGCAGTATTTT.

The chain recombines TRBV30 with TRBJ2-4; TRBD1 might be the D (6 bases). This CDR3 is built from 14 residues. Germline V CDR1 and CDR2: GTSNPN, SVGIG (reference sequence). The CDR3 protein is CAGTGNSPKNIQYF. CDR3 in DNA: TGTGCTGGAACAGGGAACTCCCCCAAAAACATTCAGTACTTC.

V is TRBV5-4 and J is TRBJ2-5; 7 nucleotides line up with TRBD1. V lost 4 bases and J lost 3; bases outside the gene matches: 6. The germline V gene encodes CDR1 SGHNT and CDR2 YYREEE (reference sequence). The CDR3 has 14 residues. The CDR3, as DNA: TGTGCCAGCAGCCCATCCGGGACAGAAGAGACCCAGTACTTC. As protein: CASSPSGTEETQYF.

The CDR3 protein is CASSPTEGRKAFF. The CDR3 DNA reads TGTGCCAGCAGCCCCACGGAGGGGCGCAAAGCTTTCTTT. J is TRBJ1-1 and V is TRBV3-1 (or the pseudogene TRBV3-2); D might be TRBD1 (5 bases). There are 13 residues in the CDR3. CDR1 and CDR2 (germline): LGHDT, YNNKEL (reference sequence). V lost 4 bases to trimming and J lost 9 bases, with 15 bases between them.

The rearrangement uses TRBV5-1 and TRBJ1-1; TRBD1 aligns across 10 bases. Germline CDR1 reads SGHRS; CDR2 reads YFSETQ. The CDR3 covers 16 residues. V gave up 0 bases and J gave up 3 bases; unmatched junction bases: 5. The CDR3 region is CASSLGQGAGDTEAFF. CDR3 nucleotides: TGCGCCAGCAGCTTGGGACAGGGGGCAGGGGACACTGAAGCTTTCTTT.

The DNA of the CDR3 is TGCGCCAGCAGCCCTGAGCGCGAGACGGCCCAGTACTTC. Its translation is CASSPERETAQYF. The genes are TRBV5-1 and TRBJ2-5, with D hard to call. The ends were cut back, 4 bases at V and 9 bases at J, with 16 bases in the middle. This CDR3 has 13 amino acids. CDR1 SGHRS and CDR2 YFSETQ come from the germline V gene.

The chain has TRBV29-1 and TRBJ2-7, with D perhaps matching TRBD1 (6 bases). Germline V gene sequence: CDR1 SQVTM, CDR2 ANQGSEA. The CDR3 runs to 11 residues. Trimming took off 6 bases at V and 3 bases at J, with 9 bases between the two ends. CDR3 nucleotides: TGCAGCGTCGGGGACAACTACGAGCAGTACTTC. Translation gives CSVGDNYEQYF.

The rearrangement links TRBV6-1 to TRBJ2-7; TRBD2 agrees at 10 bases. Germline V gene data show CDR1 as MNHNS and CDR2 as SASEGT. CDR3 length: 16 residues. V gave up 2 bases and J gave up 4 bases; unmatched junction bases: 8. CDR3 nucleotide sequence: TGTGCCAGCAGTGAAAAGGCTAGCGGGAGAAGGTACGAGCAGTACTTC. This translates into CASSEKASGRRYEQYF.

J is TRBJ2-1 and V is TRBV6-2 or TRBV6-3; 12 nucleotides line up with TRBD2. V trimming: 4 bases; J trimming: 0 bases; junction bases outside the gene matches: 7. The CDR3 runs 18 residues. In germline, CDR1 is MNHEY, CDR2 SVGEGT. The CDR3: CASSSRLAGESSYNEQFF. The CDR3 DNA is TGTGCCAGCAGTTCTCGACTAGCGGGGGAAAGCTCCTACAATGAGCAGTTCTTC.

This clone has a handful of counts. The rearrangement uses TRBV4-2 and TRBJ2-3; 9 bases fit TRBD2. The CDR3 extends over 18 amino acids. Germline V gene data show CDR1 as LGHNA and CDR2 as YNFKEQ. With 0 bases clipped from V and 5 bases from J, the junction kept 12 bases outside the gene matches. CDR3 sequence: CASSQDLGAGGTGDTQYF. CDR3 in DNA: TGTGCCAGCAGCCAAGATCTAGGAGCGGGGGGAACTGGAGATACGCAGTATTTT.

This chain uses TRBV6-5 with TRBJ2-3; 7 nucleotides align to TRBD2. Germline assignment: CDR1 MNHEY and CDR2 SVGAGI. After removal of 8 bases from V and 1 base from J, the junction contained 6 bases not matched to a gene. The CDR3 is 14 amino acids. The CDR3 region is CASATGRGTDTQYF. The CDR3 nucleotides are TGTGCCAGCGCGACGGGGAGGGGCACAGATACGCAGTATTTT.

In DNA, the CDR3 is TGTGCCAGCAGCCCACTCCTAGCGGCACCCGGGGACTATGGCTACACCTTC. Its translation: CASSPLLAAPGDYGYTF. The V call is TRBV4-2, the J call TRBJ1-2; D is unresolved. The ends were cut back, 4 bases at V and 3 bases at J, with 21 bases in the middle. The CDR3 sequence is 17 residues long. CDR1 is LGHNA, CDR2 YNFKEQ, per germline.

The chain carries TRBV6-5 and TRBJ1-6; TRBD1 is a possible D gene (5 bases). The ends were cut back, 9 bases at V and 9 bases at J, with 15 bases in the middle. There are 13 residues in the CDR3. The germline CDR1 and CDR2 sequences are MNHEY and SVGAGI. In DNA form, the CDR3 reads TGTGCCAGTCAGGAGGGGCTGAGTTCACCCCTCCACTTT. It is translated as CASQEGLSSPLHF.

The CDR3 sequence is CATSEPPDTGRTPLHF. The DNA for the CDR3 is TGTGCCACCAGTGAACCACCCGATACCGGGAGGACACCCCTCCACTTT. The chain is built from TRBV24-1 and TRBJ1-6; D not certain. Trimming left V 4 bases short and J 11 bases short, with 20 bases between. This CDR3 spans 16 amino acids. CDR1 and CDR2 from the germline V gene are KGHDR and SFDVKD.

The V and J genes are TRBV5-6 and TRBJ2-7; possible D gene TRBD1, 5 bases. The CDR3 has 13 residues. V shed 3 bases and J shed 3 bases, with 10 bases lying between them. Germline V gene sequence: CDR1 SGHDT, CDR2 YYEEEE. The CDR3 loop is CASSSTVRYEQYF. For the CDR3, the DNA is TGTGCCAGCAGCTCGACAGTTCGCTACGAGCAGTACTTC.